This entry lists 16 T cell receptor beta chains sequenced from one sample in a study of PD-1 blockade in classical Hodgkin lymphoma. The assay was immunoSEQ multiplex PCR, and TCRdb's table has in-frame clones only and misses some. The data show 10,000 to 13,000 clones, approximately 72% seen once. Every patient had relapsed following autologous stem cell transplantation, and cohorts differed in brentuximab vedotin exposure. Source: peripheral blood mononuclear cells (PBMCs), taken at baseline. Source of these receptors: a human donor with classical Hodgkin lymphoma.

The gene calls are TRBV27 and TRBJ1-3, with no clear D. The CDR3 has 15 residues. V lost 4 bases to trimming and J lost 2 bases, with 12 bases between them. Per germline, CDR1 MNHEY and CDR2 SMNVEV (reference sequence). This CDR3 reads CASSSVRGAGNTIYF. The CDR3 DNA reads TGTGCCAGCAGTTCCGTCCGCGGAGCTGGAAACACCATATATTTT.

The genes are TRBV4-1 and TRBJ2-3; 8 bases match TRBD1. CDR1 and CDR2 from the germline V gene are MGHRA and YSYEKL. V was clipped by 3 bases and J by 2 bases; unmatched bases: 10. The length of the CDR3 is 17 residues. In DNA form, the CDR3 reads TGCGCCAGCAGCCACAGACAGGGGCTACTTAACACAGATACGCAGTATTTT. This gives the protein CASSHRQGLLNTDTQYF.

CDR3 DNA sequence: TGTGCCAGCAGTTTGGGACAGGGGATCAACACCGGGGAGCTGTTTTTT. It is translated as CASSLGQGINTGELFF. The chain couples TRBV28 to TRBJ2-2; TRBD1 matches 10 bases. With 3 bases clipped from V and 2 bases from J, the junction kept 3 bases outside the gene matches. The CDR3 totals 16 residues. Germline V gene sequence: CDR1 MDHEN, CDR2 SYDVKM. The full variable domain, with the rest looked up from reference TRBV28 and TRBJ2-2, is DVKVTQSSRYLVKRTGEKVFLECVQDMDHENMFWYRQDPGLGLRLIYFSYDVKMKEKGDIPEGYSVSREKKERFSLILESASTNQTSMYLCASSLGQGINTGELFFGEGSRLTVL.

The CDR3 reads CASSPTAWGEQFF. The DNA of the CDR3 is TGTGCCAGCAGTCCAACCGCCTGGGGGGAGCAGTTCTTC. This chain uses TRBV27 with TRBJ2-1, with D possibly being TRBD1 or TRBD2 (5 bases each). This CDR3 has 13 residues. Germline V CDR1 and CDR2: MNHEY, SMNVEV (reference sequence). V shed 5 bases and J shed 10 bases, with 15 bases lying between them.

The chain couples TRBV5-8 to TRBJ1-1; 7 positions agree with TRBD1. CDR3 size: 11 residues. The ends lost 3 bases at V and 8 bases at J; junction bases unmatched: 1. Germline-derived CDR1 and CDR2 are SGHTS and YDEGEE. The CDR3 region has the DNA TGTGCCAGCAGCTCGACAGGGGAAGCTTTCTTT. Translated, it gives CASSSTGEAFF.

The DNA of the CDR3 is TGTGCCAGTAGAAGGTTTGGACAGGGTTGGACCGGGGAGCTGTTTTTT. Residues: CASRRFGQGWTGELFF. The chain carries TRBV19 and TRBJ2-2, with 8 bases aligning to TRBD1. CDR1 and CDR2 from the germline V gene are LNHDA and SQIVND (reference sequence). J lost 5 bases, V lost 6 bases, and 11 bases had no gene match. CDR3 length equals 16 residues.

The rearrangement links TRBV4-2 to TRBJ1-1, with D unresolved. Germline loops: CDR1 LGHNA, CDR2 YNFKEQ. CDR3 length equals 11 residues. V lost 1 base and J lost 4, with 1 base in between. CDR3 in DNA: TGTGCCAGCAGCCAAGGCACTGAAGCTTTCTTT. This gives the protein CASSQGTEAFF.

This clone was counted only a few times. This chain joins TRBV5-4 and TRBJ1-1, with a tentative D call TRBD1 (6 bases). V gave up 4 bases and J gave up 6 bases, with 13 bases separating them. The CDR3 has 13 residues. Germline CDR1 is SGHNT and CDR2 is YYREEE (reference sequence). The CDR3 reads CASSPGGISEAFF. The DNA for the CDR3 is TGTGCCAGCAGCCCTGGGGGCATCTCTGAAGCTTTCTTT.

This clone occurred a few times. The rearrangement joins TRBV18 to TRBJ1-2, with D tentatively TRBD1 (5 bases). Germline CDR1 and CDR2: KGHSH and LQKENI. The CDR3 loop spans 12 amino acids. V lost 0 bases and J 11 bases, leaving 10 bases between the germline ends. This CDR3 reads CASSPPDRQYTF. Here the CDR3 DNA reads TGTGCCAGCTCACCACCCGACCGACAGTACACCTTC.

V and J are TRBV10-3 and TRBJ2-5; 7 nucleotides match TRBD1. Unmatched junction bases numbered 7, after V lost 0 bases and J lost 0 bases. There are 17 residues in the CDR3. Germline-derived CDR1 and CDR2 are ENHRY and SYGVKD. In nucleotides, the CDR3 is TGTGCCATCAGTGAGTCCCCCGGACAGGCGTACCAAGAGACCCAGTACTTC. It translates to CAISESPGQAYQETQYF.

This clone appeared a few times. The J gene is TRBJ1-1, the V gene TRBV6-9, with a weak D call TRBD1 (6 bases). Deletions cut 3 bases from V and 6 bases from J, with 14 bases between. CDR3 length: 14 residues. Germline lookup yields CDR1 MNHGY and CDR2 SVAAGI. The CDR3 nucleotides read TGTGCCAGCAGTTACTTCGGGGAGGGGGCTGAAGCTTTCTTT. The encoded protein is CASSYFGEGAEAFF.

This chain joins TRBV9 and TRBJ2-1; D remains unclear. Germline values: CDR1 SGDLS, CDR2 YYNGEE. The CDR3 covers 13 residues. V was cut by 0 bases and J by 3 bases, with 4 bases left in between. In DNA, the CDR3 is TGTGCCAGCAGCGTAGATCGCTACAATGAGCAGTTCTTC. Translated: CASSVDRYNEQFF. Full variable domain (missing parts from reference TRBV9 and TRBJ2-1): DSGVTQTPKHLITATGQRVTLRCSPRSGDLSVYWYQQSLDQGLQFLIQYYNGEERAKGNILERFSAQQFPDLHSELNLSSLELGDSALYFCASSVDRYNEQFFGPGTRLTVL.

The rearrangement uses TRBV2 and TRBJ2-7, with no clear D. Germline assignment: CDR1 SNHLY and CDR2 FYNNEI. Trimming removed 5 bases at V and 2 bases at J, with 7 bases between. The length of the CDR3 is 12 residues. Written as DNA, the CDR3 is TGTGCCAGCAGTCCCGAGGCCTACGAGCAGTACGTC. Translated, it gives CASSPEAYEQYV.

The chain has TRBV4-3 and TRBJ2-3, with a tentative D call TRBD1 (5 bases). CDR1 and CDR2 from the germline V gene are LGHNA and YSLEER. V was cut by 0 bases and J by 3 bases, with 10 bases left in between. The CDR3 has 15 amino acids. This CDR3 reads CASSQDRPGTDTQYF. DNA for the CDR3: TGCGCCAGCAGCCAAGATAGGCCAGGGACAGATACGCAGTATTTT.

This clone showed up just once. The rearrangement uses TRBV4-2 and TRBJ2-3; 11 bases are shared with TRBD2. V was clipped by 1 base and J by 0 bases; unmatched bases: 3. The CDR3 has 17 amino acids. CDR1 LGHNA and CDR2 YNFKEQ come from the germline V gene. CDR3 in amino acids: CASSQASGGTSTDTQYF. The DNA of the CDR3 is TGTGCCAGCAGCCAAGCTAGCGGGGGGACTAGCACAGATACGCAGTATTTT.

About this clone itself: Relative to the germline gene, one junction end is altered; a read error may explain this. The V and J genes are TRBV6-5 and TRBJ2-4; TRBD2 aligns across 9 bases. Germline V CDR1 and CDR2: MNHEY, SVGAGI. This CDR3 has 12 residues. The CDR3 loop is CASSYSGGGVDF. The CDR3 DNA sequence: TGTGCCAGCAGTTACTCGGGCGGGGGGGTTGACTTC.